Below are 30 T cell receptor beta chains sequenced from a single sample in a study of PD-1 blockade in classical Hodgkin lymphoma. Specified time point: cycle 4 day 1 (C4D1), after around six weeks of nivolumab. Relapses following autologous stem cell transplantation were seen in all patients, with brentuximab vedotin exposure varying. Clones were sequenced by immunoSEQ multiplex PCR, and TCRdb holds only the in-frame ones, with some missing. The sample has roughly 86,000 clones; 75% to 85% are singletons. Material: peripheral blood mononuclear cells (PBMCs), obtained before the fourth cycle of nivolumab. The source of these receptors is a human donor with classical Hodgkin lymphoma.

V is TRBV2 and J is TRBJ2-4; tentative D call: TRBD2 (5 bases). CDR3 length: 14 amino acids. Germline loops: CDR1 SNHLY, CDR2 FYNNEI. Trimming removed 7 bases from V and 0 bases from J, with 10 bases in between. The CDR3 nucleotides are TGTGCCAGCAAGGAGGTTTTAGCCAAAAACATTCAGTACTTC. Its protein product is CASKEVLAKNIQYF.

The chain joins TRBV7-9 to TRBJ1-1; no firm D call. Per the germline V gene, CDR1 is SEHNR and CDR2 is FQNEAQ (reference sequence). The CDR3 has 12 amino acids. Between the trimmed V and J ends, which lost 3 bases and 7 bases, there was a span of 9 bases. The CDR3 nucleotides read TGTGCCAGCAGCTTTTTGGGTGGTGAAGCTTTCTTT. Translating it yields CASSFLGGEAFF.

V is TRBV4-3 and J is TRBJ2-5; D may be TRBD1 or TRBD2 (5 bases each). Trimming left V 3 bases short and J 5 bases short, with 16 bases between. Germline values: CDR1 LGHNA, CDR2 YSLEER. This CDR3 has 15 amino acids. This CDR3 reads CASSQEGTRGETQYF. The CDR3 coding sequence is TGCGCCAGCAGCCAGGAAGGGACCCGTGGGGAGACCCAGTACTTC.

V and J are TRBV5-6 and TRBJ2-5, with 11 bases matching TRBD1. CDR1 SGHDT and CDR2 YYEEEE come from the germline V gene. The CDR3 has 15 residues. The ends lost 6 bases at V and 6 bases at J; junction bases unmatched: 10. The CDR3 nucleotides read TGTGCCAGCACCCAATGGGACAGGGGGATGCAGACCCAGTACTTC. Translated: CASTQWDRGMQTQYF.

The V and J genes are TRBV18 and TRBJ1-4; 8 nucleotides agree with TRBD1. From germline, CDR1 is KGHSH and CDR2 LQKENI. The CDR3 consists of 16 residues. The J segment lost 7 bases and the V segment lost 2 bases, leaving 9 bases of the junction unmatched. CDR3 coding DNA: TGTGCCAGCTCACCAAAAGGGCCTGGACAGGGTGAAAAACTGTTTTTT. Its translation: CASSPKGPGQGEKLFF.

The V call is TRBV30, the J call TRBJ2-1; 11 bases are a match to TRBD2. The germline CDR1 and CDR2 sequences are GTSNPN and SVGIG (reference sequence). This CDR3 comprises 15 residues. The trim removed 0 bases at V and 6 bases at J, leaving 4 bases unmatched. The CDR3 reads CAWSVGLAGLNEQFF. CDR3 bases: TGTGCCTGGAGTGTAGGACTAGCGGGCCTCAATGAGCAGTTCTTC.

V is TRBV5-1 and J is TRBJ2-5; D remains unclear. Trimming took 5 bases from V and 5 from J, leaving 16 bases between them. The germline V gene has CDR1 SGHRS and CDR2 YFSETQ. The CDR3 length is 14 residues. The CDR3 coding sequence is TGCGCCAGCAGTCTCGGCTGGCGGTTGGAGACCCAGTACTTC. Translating it yields CASSLGWRLETQYF.

The chain combines TRBV6-5 with TRBJ2-5; 7 bases map to TRBD2. J was trimmed by 7 bases and V by 7 bases; bases with no gene match: 12. Germline CDR1 and CDR2: MNHEY and SVGAGI. This CDR3 contains 14 residues. The CDR3 nucleotides are TGTGCCAGCAAAGGAGCGGGGCCCGGGGGGACCCAGTACTTC. It is translated as CASKGAGPGGTQYF.

The rearrangement links TRBV5-6 to TRBJ1-2; the D gene is possibly TRBD1 (5 bases). The V gene lost 0 bases and the J gene lost 4 bases, with 7 bases spanning the gap. The length of the CDR3 is 13 residues. Germline CDR1 is SGHDT and CDR2 is YYEEEE. CDR3 region: CASSLGTPYGYTF. CDR3 nucleotides: TGTGCCAGCAGCTTGGGGACACCCTATGGCTACACCTTC.

This chain's CDR3 is CASSRYNQPQHF. CDR3 coding DNA: TGTGCCAGCAGCCGGTACAATCAGCCCCAGCATTTT. This rearrangement joins TRBV7-8 to TRBJ1-5; unclear D gene. Trimming removed 5 bases at V and 3 bases at J, with 5 bases between. Germline CDR1 SGHVS, CDR2 FQNEAQ. The CDR3 length is 12 residues. The full variable domain, completed using reference TRBV7-8 and TRBJ1-5, is GAGVSQSPRYKVAKRGQDVALRCDPISGHVSLFWYQQALGQGPEFLTYFQNEAQLDKSGLPSDRFFAERPEGSVSTLKIQRTQQEDSAVYLCASSRYNQPQHFGDGTRLSIL.

V gene TRBV18 combines with J gene TRBJ1-4, with TRBD1 as a possible D gene (6 bases). CDR1 KGHSH and CDR2 LQKENI come from the germline V gene. The V gene lost 1 base and the J gene lost 5 bases, with 8 bases spanning the gap. This CDR3 has 14 residues. The CDR3 nucleotides read TGTGCCAGCTCACCACGGACAGAGAATGAAAAACTGTTTTTT. This gives the protein CASSPRTENEKLFF.

For this clone: This specimen includes other DNA sequences encoding the same CDR3. The chain recombines TRBV11-3 with TRBJ2-3; 9 nucleotides line up with TRBD2. The J segment lost 3 bases and the V segment lost 3 bases, leaving 1 base of the junction unmatched. CDR3 length: 14 residues. Germline V CDR1 and CDR2: SGHNT, YENEEA. The DNA for the CDR3 is TGTGCCAGCAGCTTTAGCGGGAGTACAGATACGCAGTATTTT. Amino acids: CASSFSGSTDTQYF. The full variable domain, in which reference TRBV11-3 and TRBJ2-3 provide the parts outside the CDR3, is EAGVVQSPRYKIIEKKQPVAFWCNPISGHNTLYWYLQNLGQGPELLIRYENEEAVDDSQLPKDRFSAERLKGVDSTLKIQPAELGDSAVYLCASSFSGSTDTQYFGPGTRLTVL.

The chain uses TRBV7-9 and TRBJ1-1, with D unresolved. The CDR3 spans 14 residues. Germline loops: CDR1 SEHNR, CDR2 FQNEAQ (reference sequence). The V end lost 4 bases, the J end lost 11 bases, and 20 bases lay between the germline ends. Here the CDR3 reads CASSSPLRANRAFF. The CDR3 DNA reads as TGTGCCAGCAGCTCCCCCCTACGGGCCAACCGGGCTTTCTTT. Full variable domain (outside the CDR3, taken from reference TRBV7-9 and TRBJ1-1): DTGVSQNPRHKITKRGQNVTFRCDPISEHNRLYWYRQTLGQGPEFLTYFQNEAQLEKSRLLSDRFSAERPKGSFSTLEIQRTEQGDSAMYLCASSSPLRANRAFFGQGTRLTVV.

The gene calls are TRBV5-1 and TRBJ2-5; D is unresolved. Between the trimmed V and J ends, which lost 0 bases and 2 bases, there was a span of 11 bases. The CDR3 totals 15 residues. In germline, CDR1 is SGHRS, CDR2 YFSETQ. This chain's CDR3 is CASSLVPGPQETQYF. The CDR3 region has the DNA TGCGCCAGCAGCTTGGTCCCCGGACCACAAGAGACCCAGTACTTC.

V is TRBV10-3 and J is TRBJ2-2; D remains ambiguous. Germline CDR1 and CDR2: ENHRY and SYGVKD. Trimming took off 0 bases at V and 6 bases at J, with 14 bases between the two ends. The CDR3 sequence is 16 residues long. In DNA, the CDR3 is TGTGCCATCAGTGAGTCGATTGGAAGCCTCCCCGGGGAGCTGTTTTTT. Translating gives CAISESIGSLPGELFF.

This clone turned up a few times. V gene TRBV19 combines with J gene TRBJ1-1; 7 bases agree with TRBD1. The germline V gene has CDR1 LNHDA and CDR2 SQIVND (reference sequence). The V gene end was trimmed by 7 bases and the J gene end by 4 bases; junction bases not matched to a gene: 12. The CDR3 is 15 residues long. The DNA of the CDR3 is TGTGCCAGTATCCCCCACACAGGGGTGTCCACTGAAGCTTTCTTT. It translates to CASIPHTGVSTEAFF.

V and J are TRBV5-6 and TRBJ2-5; a possible D gene is TRBD1 (6 bases). Germline loops: CDR1 SGHDT, CDR2 YYEEEE. The V end lost 5 bases, the J end lost 1 base, and 12 bases lay between the germline ends. The CDR3 consists of 14 residues. This chain's CDR3 is CASRPTGSQETQYF. As DNA, the CDR3 is TGTGCCAGCAGGCCGACAGGATCCCAAGAGACCCAGTACTTC.

This chain joins TRBV14 and TRBJ2-7; the D call may be TRBD1 or TRBD2 (6 bases each). Germline assignment: CDR1 SGHDN and CDR2 FVKESK. Trimming took off 0 bases at V and 7 bases at J, with 13 bases between the two ends. This CDR3 region has 14 residues. CDR3 nucleotide sequence: TGTGCCAGCAGCCAAGACCCGGGGGCAATAGAGCAGTACTTC. It yields the protein CASSQDPGAIEQYF. The whole variable domain, remainder taken from reference TRBV14 and TRBJ2-7, is EAGVTQFPSHSVIEKGQTVTLRCDPISGHDNLYWYRRVMGKEIKFLLHFVKESKQDESGMPNNRFLAERTGGTYSTLKVQPAELEDSGVYFCASSQDPGAIEQYFGPGTRLTVT.

The rearrangement uses TRBV27 and TRBJ2-6; no definite D call. The germline V gene encodes CDR1 MNHEY and CDR2 SMNVEV (reference sequence). V shed 0 bases and J shed 3 bases, with 0 bases lying between them. The CDR3 is made up of 13 amino acids. In nucleotides, the CDR3 is TGTGCCAGCAGTTTATCTGGGGCCAACGTCCTGACTTTC. It codes for CASSLSGANVLTF.

J is TRBJ2-7 and V is TRBV14; 9 bases line up with TRBD2. CDR3 length equals 18 residues. Germline CDR1 and CDR2: SGHDN and FVKESK. V lost 2 bases and J lost 3; bases outside the gene matches: 14. The CDR3 loop reads CASSQWISGSVRSYEQYF. CDR3 DNA: TGTGCCAGCAGCCAATGGATTAGCGGGAGTGTTCGCAGCTACGAGCAGTACTTC.

V gene TRBV15 combines with J gene TRBJ2-1; 8 bases line up with TRBD1. This CDR3 comprises 16 residues. Germline V gene data show CDR1 as LNHNV and CDR2 as YYDKDF (reference sequence). The J segment lost 10 bases and the V segment lost 0 bases, leaving 11 bases of the junction unmatched. In DNA form, the CDR3 reads TGTGCCACCAGCAGAGATGCGGCCCAGGGGGCATTGGAGCAGTTCTTC. Amino acid sequence: CATSRDAAQGALEQFF.

The genes are TRBV27 and TRBJ2-3, with D unclear. Trimming stripped 6 bases from V and 8 bases from J, with 9 bases between. The CDR3 is 11 amino acids. Per the germline V gene, CDR1 is MNHEY and CDR2 is SMNVEV (reference sequence). CDR3 amino acids: CASSGWGTQYF. CDR3 DNA: TGTGCCAGCAGCGGGTGGGGTACGCAGTATTTT.

The chain joins TRBV2 to TRBJ2-5; 8 bases are a match to TRBD1. Germline V gene sequence: CDR1 SNHLY, CDR2 FYNNEI. V gave up 8 bases and J gave up 9 bases; unmatched junction bases: 8. The CDR3 consists of 12 residues. CDR3 bases: TGTGCCAGCCGTTGGGACAGGCGACCCCAGTACTTC. It codes for CASRWDRRPQYF. Full variable domain (missing parts from reference TRBV2 and TRBJ2-5): EPEVTQTPSHQVTQMGQEVILRCVPISNHLYFYWYRQILGQKVEFLVSFYNNEISEKSEIFDDQFSVERPDGSNFTLKIRSTKLEDSAMYFCASRWDRRPQYFGPGTRLLVL.

The J gene is TRBJ1-5, the V gene TRBV7-2, with a weak D call TRBD1 (6 bases). The germline CDR1 and CDR2 sequences are SGHTA and FQGNSA. CDR3 length: 14 amino acids. Trimming removed 2 bases at V and 7 bases at J, with 12 bases between. The CDR3 sequence is CASSLLAGVQPQHF. The CDR3 region has the DNA TGTGCCAGCAGCTTACTGGCAGGGGTCCAGCCCCAGCATTTT.

The V and J genes are TRBV7-8 and TRBJ1-3; D call uncertain. The V end was cut by 3 bases, the J end by 0 bases, with 18 bases between. Per germline, CDR1 SGHVS and CDR2 FQNEAQ. This CDR3 comprises 18 residues. CDR3 DNA sequence: TGTGCCAGCAGCTTGGCTACAGCCTACGGATTCTCTGGAAACACCATATATTTT. Residues: CASSLATAYGFSGNTIYF. Supplemented by reference TRBV7-8 and TRBJ1-3, the full variable domain reads GAGVSQSPRYKVAKRGQDVALRCDPISGHVSLFWYQQALGQGPEFLTYFQNEAQLDKSGLPSDRFFAERPEGSVSTLKIQRTQQEDSAVYLCASSLATAYGFSGNTIYFGEGSWLTVV.

CDR3 sequence: CASSLGLSVYEQYF. CDR3 coding DNA: TGCGCCAGCAGCCTTGGTCTTTCCGTCTACGAGCAGTACTTC. The chain carries TRBV5-1 and TRBJ2-7, with unresolved D. Germline CDR1 SGHRS, CDR2 YFSETQ. The CDR3 runs to 14 residues. Trimming pared 4 bases from V and 3 bases from J, leaving 14 bases between.

The J gene is TRBJ1-1, the V gene TRBV10-3, with 7 positions matching TRBD1. This CDR3 has 14 residues. Germline V gives CDR1 ENHRY, CDR2 SYGVKD. The V gene end was trimmed by 6 bases and the J gene end by 4 bases; junction bases not matched to a gene: 8. CDR3 protein: CAISRDSGFTEAFF. In DNA form, the CDR3 reads TGTGCCATCAGCCGGGACAGTGGATTCACTGAAGCTTTCTTT.

The chain has TRBV7-2 and TRBJ1-2, with 7 bases lining up with TRBD1. The V segment lost 3 bases and the J segment 8 bases; nucleotides outside the gene matches: 6. The length of the CDR3 is 13 residues. CDR1 is SGHTA, CDR2 FQGNSA, per germline. This CDR3 reads CASSFAGGKGYTF. In DNA form, the CDR3 reads TGTGCCAGCAGCTTTGCAGGGGGTAAAGGCTACACCTTC.

Here the CDR3 reads CATSRDLAGGFDEQFF. The CDR3 bases are TGTGCCACCAGCAGAGATTTGGCGGGAGGGTTCGATGAGCAGTTCTTC. V gene TRBV15 combines with J gene TRBJ2-1, with TRBD2 matching over 9 bases. Germline assignment: CDR1 LNHNV and CDR2 YYDKDF (reference sequence). V was pared by 0 bases and J by 8 bases, with 8 bases of the junction left unmatched. The CDR3 runs to 16 residues.

The chain joins TRBV11-2 to TRBJ1-2; perhaps TRBD1 as D (5 bases). The CDR3 loop spans 14 amino acids. Trimming cost V 7 bases and J 2 bases, with 14 bases left between them. From germline, CDR1 is SGHAT and CDR2 FQNNGV. The CDR3 spells CASTLEGPNYGYTF. The CDR3 DNA follows: TGTGCCAGCACCCTTGAGGGGCCCAACTATGGCTACACCTTC.